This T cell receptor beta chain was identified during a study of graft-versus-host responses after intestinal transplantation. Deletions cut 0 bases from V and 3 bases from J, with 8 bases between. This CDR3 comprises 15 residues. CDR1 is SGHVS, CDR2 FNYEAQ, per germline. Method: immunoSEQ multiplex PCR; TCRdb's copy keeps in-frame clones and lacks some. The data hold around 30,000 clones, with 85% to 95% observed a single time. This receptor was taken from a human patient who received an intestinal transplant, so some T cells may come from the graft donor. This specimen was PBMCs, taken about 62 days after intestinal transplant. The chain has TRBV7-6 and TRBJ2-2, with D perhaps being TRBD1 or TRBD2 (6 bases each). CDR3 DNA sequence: TGTGCCAGCAGCTTAGCGGGGGGCGACACCGGGGAGCTGTTTTTT. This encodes CASSLAGGDTGELFF.